This is a list of T cell receptor beta chains from one sample in a study of blood T cell repertoires in COVID-19. Generated by immunoSEQ multiplex PCR, the TCRdb table keeps only in-frame clones and is missing some. The sample carries about 76,000 clones, about 88% recorded once. Specimen: peripheral blood. The source is a human donor in a cohort sampled during active COVID-19. The CDR3 runs from the conserved cysteine through the conserved F or W. D genes are given only for firm matches. Only part of the rows carry a size: once, few, many, or a class if the clone is expanded.

j_call clone_size d_call v_call cdr3_aa cdr3_nt
TRBJ2-1 - TRBD1 TRBV19 CASSMRQGADEQFF TGTGCCAGTAGTATGAGGCAGGGGGCCGATGAGCAGTTCTTC
TRBJ2-7 - - TRBV27 CASSFQDSRVYEQYF TGTGCCAGCAGTTTCCAGGACAGTAGGGTCTACGAGCAGTACTTC
TRBJ1-2 - TRBD1 TRBV5-4 CASSPDRVDGYTF TGTGCCAGCAGCCCAGACAGGGTCGACGGCTACACCTTC
TRBJ1-1 few - TRBV27 CASSAPGRGARVNTEAFF TGTGCCAGCAGTGCTCCCGGGAGGGGGGCTCGGGTGAACACTGAAGCTTTCTTT
TRBJ2-1 - TRBD2 TRBV28 CASSFLAGDSYNEQFF TGTGCCAGCAGTTTTCTAGCGGGAGATTCCTACAATGAGCAGTTCTTC
TRBJ2-2 - - TRBV5-1 CASSGDTATGELFF TGCGCCAGCAGCGGGGACACCGCCACCGGGGAGCTGTTTTTT
TRBJ2-1 - TRBD1 TRBV9 CASSDPFRRGINEQFF TGTGCCAGCAGCGACCCCTTCCGCAGGGGGATCAATGAGCAGTTCTTC
TRBJ1-5 - - TRBV27 CASSPLGGNLYSNQPQHF TGTGCCAGCAGTCCCCTAGGAGGGAATCTTTATAGCAATCAGCCCCAGCATTTT
TRBJ2-1 - - TRBV5-5 CASSLNPGIEQFF TGTGCCAGCAGCTTGAACCCGGGGATTGAGCAGTTCTTC
TRBJ2-7 few TRBD2 TRBV6-2/TRBV6-3 CASSSLTSGSMGYEQYF TGTGCCAGCAGTTCCCTGACTAGCGGAAGTATGGGCTACGAGCAGTACTTC
TRBJ1-1 once TRBD1 TRBV6-5 CASSYRTGDTEAFF TGTGCCAGCAGTTATAGGACAGGGGACACTGAAGCTTTCTTT
TRBJ2-1 once TRBD1 TRBV5-1 CASSLGAGGQGNEQFF TGCGCCAGCAGCTTGGGTGCAGGGGGTCAGGGTAATGAGCAGTTCTTC
TRBJ2-3 - TRBD1 TRBV7-9 CASRVTGITDTQYF TGTGCCAGCAGGGTGACAGGGATCACAGATACGCAGTATTTT
TRBJ1-5 - - TRBV30 CAWSVYGWLNQPQHF TGTGCCTGGAGTGTGTATGGTTGGCTCAATCAGCCCCAGCATTTT
TRBJ2-7 few TRBD1 TRBV19 CASSIGVQGHEQYF TGTGCCAGTAGTATAGGGGTACAGGGGCACGAGCAGTACTTC
TRBJ2-7 few TRBD1 TRBV6-5 CASRVSYRGIYEQYF TGTGCCAGCAGAGTTTCTTACAGGGGGATCTACGAGCAGTACTTC
TRBJ1-2 - TRBD1 TRBV19 CASTLDRAYGYTF TGTGCCAGTACCCTAGACAGGGCCTATGGCTACACCTTC
TRBJ1-2 - - TRBV7-2 CASAWGVPNYGYTF TGTGCCAGCGCTTGGGGGGTACCTAACTATGGCTACACCTTC
TRBJ2-7 - - TRBV7-9 CASSRRTGPYEQYF TGTGCCAGCAGCCGGAGAACAGGGCCCTACGAGCAGTACTTC
TRBJ2-2 once TRBD2 TRBV24-1 CATSLSAGGTGELFF TGTGCCACCAGTCTCTCAGCGGGAGGGACCGGGGAGCTGTTTTTT
TRBJ1-1 - TRBD1 TRBV11-1 CASSLGRGRGHTEAFF TGTGCCAGCAGCTTAGGGCGGGGAAGGGGGCACACTGAAGCTTTCTTT
TRBJ2-7 - - TRBV2 CASSEPVSEQYF TGTGCCAGCAGTGAGCCCGTGAGCGAGCAGTACTTC
TRBJ2-7 few TRBD2 TRBV27 CASRLRLAGPYEQYF TGTGCCAGCAGATTGAGACTAGCGGGACCCTACGAGCAGTACTTC
TRBJ1-1 - - TRBV6-2/TRBV6-3 CASSRPRGAGNTEAFF TGTGCCAGCAGCCGTCCTCGGGGAGCGGGGAACACTGAAGCTTTCTTT
TRBJ2-2 - TRBD2 TRBV15 CATSRDAGGQGTGELFF TGTGCCACCAGCAGAGATGCGGGGGGGCAAGGCACCGGGGAGCTGTTTTTT
TRBJ2-7 - TRBD2 TRBV12-3/TRBV12-4 CCGRANEQYF TGTTGCGGGAGAGCCAACGAGCAGTACTTC
TRBJ1-2 - TRBD1 TRBV28 CASEGTAYGYTF TGTGCCAGCGAAGGGACAGCCTATGGCTACACCTTC
TRBJ2-1 - TRBD2 TRBV24-1 CATSARLGASGRANEQFF TGTGCCACCAGTGCCCGGCTTGGGGCTAGCGGGAGGGCCAATGAGCAGTTCTTC